This T cell receptor (beta chain) is from a study of cytomegalovirus exposure and HLA in healthy donors. Whole-study findings and limits: Presence/absence analyses treated sequencing depth as roughly uniform across donors.

In regard to this clone: Its antigen is still unknown.

PCR employed 60 Vbeta and 13 Jbeta primers. Only in-frame clones appear in the TCRdb table, and some are missing; sequencing was by immunoSEQ multiplex PCR. This table holds 170,000 or so clones. The V segment lost 2 bases and the J segment 4 bases; nucleotides outside the gene matches: 12. The V gene's germline CDR1 is SEHNR and CDR2 FQNEAQ (reference sequence). The CDR3 consists of 17 residues. The V call is TRBV7-9, the J call TRBJ2-7; 9 bases are shared with TRBD1. The sequencing input was PBMCs. The receptor was derived from a young man in good health and CMV-seronegative. CDR3 residues: CASSLWGPQGAGYEQYF. The CDR3, as DNA: TGTGCCAGCAGCTTATGGGGACCACAGGGGGCCGGGTACGAGCAGTACTTC.